This T cell receptor (beta chain) was found in a study of T cell repertoires in cytomegalovirus infection. Study background: A matching HLA type, together with CMV infection, was signaled by public TCR beta signatures.

A note on this clonotype: The antigen is not known.

Each CDR3 protein is one row after TCRdb ran MiXCR on the reads. Among more than 140,000 distinct CDR3 sequences listed, 5.5% to 7% were seen once. Study-wide results and limits: The ex vivo response showed dominance by HLA-C-restricted CMV-specific TCR beta clonotypes.

The CDR3 extends over 15 amino acids. CDR1 SNHLY and CDR2 FYNNEI come from the germline V gene. Trimming at V came to 4 bases and at J to 3 bases, leaving 3 bases not matched to a gene. Source material: PBMCs. This sequence originates from a human donor in good health (CMV status not recorded). Some clones in this sample may be carry-over from other donors' samples. The chain couples TRBV2 to TRBJ2-2; 9 positions match TRBD2. The CDR3: CASSARLADTGELFF. The CDR3 nucleotides read TGTGCCAGCAGTGCTAGACTAGCGGACACCGGGGAGCTGTTTTTT.